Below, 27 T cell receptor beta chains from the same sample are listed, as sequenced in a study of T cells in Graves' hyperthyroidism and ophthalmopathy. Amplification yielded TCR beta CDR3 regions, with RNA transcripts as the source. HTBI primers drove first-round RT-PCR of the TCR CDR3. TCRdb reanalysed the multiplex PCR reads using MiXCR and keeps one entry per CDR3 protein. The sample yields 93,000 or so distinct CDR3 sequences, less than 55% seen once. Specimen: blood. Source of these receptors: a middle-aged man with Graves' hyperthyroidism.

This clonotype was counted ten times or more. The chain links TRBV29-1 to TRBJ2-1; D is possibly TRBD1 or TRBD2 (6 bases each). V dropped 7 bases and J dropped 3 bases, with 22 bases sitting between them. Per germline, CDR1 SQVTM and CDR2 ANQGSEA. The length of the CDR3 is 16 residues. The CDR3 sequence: CSALVPNGGLYNEQFF. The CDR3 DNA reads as TGCAGCGCCCTTGTTCCTAACGGGGGCCTCTACAATGAGCAGTTCTTC.

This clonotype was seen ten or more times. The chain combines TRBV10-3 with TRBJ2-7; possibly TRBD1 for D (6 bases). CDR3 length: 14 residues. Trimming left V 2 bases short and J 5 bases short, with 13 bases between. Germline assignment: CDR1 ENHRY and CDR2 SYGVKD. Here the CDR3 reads CAISEPGQINEQYF. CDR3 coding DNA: TGTGCCATCAGTGAGCCGGGACAAATCAACGAGCAGTACTTC.

The CDR3 region is CASSSPGQGNIQYF. CDR3 bases: TGTGCCAGCAGTTCTCCGGGACAGGGGAACATTCAGTACTTC. The gene calls are TRBV6-2 or TRBV6-3 and TRBJ2-4; TRBD1 aligns across 10 bases. V shed 4 bases, J shed 7 bases, and the junction held 4 bases outside the gene matches. CDR3 length: 14 residues. Germline lookup yields CDR1 MNHEY and CDR2 SVGEGT.

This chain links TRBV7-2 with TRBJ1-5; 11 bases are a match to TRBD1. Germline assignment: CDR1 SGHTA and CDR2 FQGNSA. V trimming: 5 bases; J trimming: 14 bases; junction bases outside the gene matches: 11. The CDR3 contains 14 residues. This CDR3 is CASSGRDRGSYEHF. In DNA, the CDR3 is TGTGCCAGCAGCGGACGGGACAGGGGGAGCTACGAGCATTTT.

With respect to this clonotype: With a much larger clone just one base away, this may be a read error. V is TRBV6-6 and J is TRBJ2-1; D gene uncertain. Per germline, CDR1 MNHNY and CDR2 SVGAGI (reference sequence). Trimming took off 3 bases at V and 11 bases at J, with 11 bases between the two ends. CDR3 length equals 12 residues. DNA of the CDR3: TGTGCCAGCAGTTATTTTGGGAATAAGCAGTTCTTC. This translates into CASSYFGNKQFF.

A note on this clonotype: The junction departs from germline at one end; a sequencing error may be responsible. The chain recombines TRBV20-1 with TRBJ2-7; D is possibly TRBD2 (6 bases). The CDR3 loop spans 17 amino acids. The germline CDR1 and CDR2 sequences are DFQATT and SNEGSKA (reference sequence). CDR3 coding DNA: TGCAGTGCTAGAGATCGCGGCAGCGGGTGGAACTCCTACGAGCAGGACTTC. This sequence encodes CSARDRGSGWNSYEQDF.

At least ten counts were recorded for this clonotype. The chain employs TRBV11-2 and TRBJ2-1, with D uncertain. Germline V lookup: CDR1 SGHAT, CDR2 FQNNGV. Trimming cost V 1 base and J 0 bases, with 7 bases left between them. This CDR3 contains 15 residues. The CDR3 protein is CASSLGAGSYNEQFF. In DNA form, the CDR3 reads TGTGCCAGCAGCTTAGGGGCAGGCTCCTACAATGAGCAGTTCTTC.

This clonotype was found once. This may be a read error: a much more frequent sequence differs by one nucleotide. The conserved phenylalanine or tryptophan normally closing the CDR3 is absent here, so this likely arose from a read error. The CDR3 sequence is CASSPPTGAGGPADTQYL. Written as DNA, the CDR3 is TGTGCCAGCAGCCCTCCTACGGGGGCGGGGGGGCCCGCAGATACGCAGTATTTG. The chain combines TRBV5-8 with TRBJ2-3, with TRBD2 matching over 9 bases. The V gene's germline CDR1 is SGHTS and CDR2 YDEGEE. V dropped 4 bases and J dropped 4; count of bases not matched to a gene: 16. The CDR3 loop spans 18 amino acids.

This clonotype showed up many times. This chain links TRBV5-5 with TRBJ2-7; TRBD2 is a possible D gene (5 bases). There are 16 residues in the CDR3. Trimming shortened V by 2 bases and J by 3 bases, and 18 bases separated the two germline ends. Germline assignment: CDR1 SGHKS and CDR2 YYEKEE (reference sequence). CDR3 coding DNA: TGTGCCAGCAGCTTTCGTACGGGGATATTTGTCTACGAGCAGTACTTC. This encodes CASSFRTGIFVYEQYF.

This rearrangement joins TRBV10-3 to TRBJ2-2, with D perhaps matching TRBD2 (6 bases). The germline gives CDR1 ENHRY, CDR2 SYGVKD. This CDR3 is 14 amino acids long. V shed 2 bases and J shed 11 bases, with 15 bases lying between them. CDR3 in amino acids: CAISEPGLSGELFF. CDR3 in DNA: TGTGCCATCAGTGAGCCGGGACTTAGTGGCGAGCTGTTTTTT.

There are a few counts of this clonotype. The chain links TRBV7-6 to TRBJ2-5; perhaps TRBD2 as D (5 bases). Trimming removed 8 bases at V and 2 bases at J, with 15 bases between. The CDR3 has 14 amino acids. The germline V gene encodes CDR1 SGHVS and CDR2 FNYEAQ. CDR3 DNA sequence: TGTGCCAGCTCACCATTGGAGGTTCAAGAGACCCAGTACTTC. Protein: CASSPLEVQETQYF.

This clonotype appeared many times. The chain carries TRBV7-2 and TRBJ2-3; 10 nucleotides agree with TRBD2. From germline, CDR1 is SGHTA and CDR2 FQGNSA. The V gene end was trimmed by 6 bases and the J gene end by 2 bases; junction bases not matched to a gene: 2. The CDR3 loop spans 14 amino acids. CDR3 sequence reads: CASRLAGATDTQYF. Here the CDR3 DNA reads TGTGCCAGCAGGCTAGCGGGAGCCACAGATACGCAGTATTTT.

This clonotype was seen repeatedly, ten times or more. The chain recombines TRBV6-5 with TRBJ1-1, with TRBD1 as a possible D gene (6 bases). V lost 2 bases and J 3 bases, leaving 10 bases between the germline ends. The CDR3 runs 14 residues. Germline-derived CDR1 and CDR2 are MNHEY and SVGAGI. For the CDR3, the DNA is TGTGCCAGCAGTTACGAAGGGGGGGACACTGAAGCTTTCTTT. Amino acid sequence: CASSYEGGDTEAFF.

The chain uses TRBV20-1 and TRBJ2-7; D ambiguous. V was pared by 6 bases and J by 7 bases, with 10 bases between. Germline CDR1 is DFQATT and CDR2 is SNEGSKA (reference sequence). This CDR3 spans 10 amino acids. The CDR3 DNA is TGCAGTGCCGTCCTGAAGGAGCAGTACTTC. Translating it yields CSAVLKEQYF.

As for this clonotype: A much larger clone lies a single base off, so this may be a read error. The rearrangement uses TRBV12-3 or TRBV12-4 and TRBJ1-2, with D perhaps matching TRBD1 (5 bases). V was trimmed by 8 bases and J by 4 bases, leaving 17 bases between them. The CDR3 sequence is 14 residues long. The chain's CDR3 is CASADLRGCYGYTF. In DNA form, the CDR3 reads TGTGCCAGCGCGGATTTGAGGGGATGCTATGGCTACACCTTC.

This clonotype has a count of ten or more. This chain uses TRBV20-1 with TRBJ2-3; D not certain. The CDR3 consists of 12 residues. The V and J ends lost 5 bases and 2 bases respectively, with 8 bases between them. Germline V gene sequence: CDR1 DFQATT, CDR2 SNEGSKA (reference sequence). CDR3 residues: CSARPNTDTQYF. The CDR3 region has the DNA TGCAGTGCTCGGCCTAACACAGATACGCAGTATTTT.

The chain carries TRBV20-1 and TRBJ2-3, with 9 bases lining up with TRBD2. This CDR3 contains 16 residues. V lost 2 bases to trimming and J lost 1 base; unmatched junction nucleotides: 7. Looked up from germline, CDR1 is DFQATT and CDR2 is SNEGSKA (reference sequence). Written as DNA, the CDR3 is TGCAGTGCTAGACATTTTCTAGCGGGGTGCACAGATACGCAGTATTTT. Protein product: CSARHFLAGCTDTQYF.

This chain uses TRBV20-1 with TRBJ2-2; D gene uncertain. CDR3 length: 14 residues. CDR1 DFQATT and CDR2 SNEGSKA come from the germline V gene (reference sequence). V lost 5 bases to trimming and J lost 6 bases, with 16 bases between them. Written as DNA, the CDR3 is TGCAGTGCTGGGGTCTTCCCCAACGCCGGGGAGCTGTTTTTT. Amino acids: CSAGVFPNAGELFF.

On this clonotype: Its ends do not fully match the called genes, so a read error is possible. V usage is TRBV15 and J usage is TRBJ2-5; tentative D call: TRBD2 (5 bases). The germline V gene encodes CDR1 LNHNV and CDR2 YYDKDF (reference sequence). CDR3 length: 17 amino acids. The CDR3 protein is CPTNRDPQDLNQETQYF. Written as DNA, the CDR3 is TGTCCCACCAACAGAGATCCGCAGGACTTAAACCAAGAGACCCAGTACTTC.

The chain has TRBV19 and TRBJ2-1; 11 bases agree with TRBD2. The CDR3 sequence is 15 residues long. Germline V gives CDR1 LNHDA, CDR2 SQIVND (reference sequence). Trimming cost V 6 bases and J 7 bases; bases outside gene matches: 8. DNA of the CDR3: TGTGCCAGTAGAGAACTAGCGGGAGTCCGGAATGAGCAGTTCTTC. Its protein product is CASRELAGVRNEQFF.

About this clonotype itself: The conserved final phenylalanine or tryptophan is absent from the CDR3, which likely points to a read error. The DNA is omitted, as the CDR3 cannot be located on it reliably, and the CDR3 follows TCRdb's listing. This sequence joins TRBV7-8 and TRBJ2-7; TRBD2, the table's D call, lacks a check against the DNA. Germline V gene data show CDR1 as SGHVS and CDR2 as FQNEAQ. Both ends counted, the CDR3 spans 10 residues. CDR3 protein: CASSHLGVAG.

CDR3 nucleotides: TGTGCCAGCAGCCAAGCTGGGGTAGCTGGGGCCAACGTCCTGACTTTC. It encodes CASSQAGVAGANVLTF. The chain couples TRBV9 to TRBJ2-6; D remains unclear. The V end lost 4 bases, the J end lost 2 bases, and 13 bases lay between the germline ends. The CDR3 sequence is 16 residues long. Per the germline V gene, CDR1 is SGDLS and CDR2 is YYNGEE.

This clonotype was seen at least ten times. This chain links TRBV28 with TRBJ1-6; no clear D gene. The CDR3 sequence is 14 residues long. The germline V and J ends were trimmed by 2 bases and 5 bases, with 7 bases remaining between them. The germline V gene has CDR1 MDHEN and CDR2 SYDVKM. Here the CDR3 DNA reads TGTGCCAGCAGTTTAGAGGGTAATAATTCACCCCTCCACTTT. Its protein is CASSLEGNNSPLHF.

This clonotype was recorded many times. The CDR3 bases are TGTGCCAGCAGCCGTCAGATGTTGGGCAATGAGCAGTTCTTC. Translation gives CASSRQMLGNEQFF. This chain connects TRBV9 to TRBJ2-1, with D unresolved. This CDR3 comprises 14 residues. Per the germline V gene, CDR1 is SGDLS and CDR2 is YYNGEE. Trimming cost V 4 bases and J 6 bases, with 14 bases left between them.

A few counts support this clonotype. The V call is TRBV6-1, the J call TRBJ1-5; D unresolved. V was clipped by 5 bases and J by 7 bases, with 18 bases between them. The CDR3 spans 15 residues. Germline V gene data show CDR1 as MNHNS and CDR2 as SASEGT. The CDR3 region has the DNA TGTGCCAGCAGTTTTTCGGACGAGGTGAAGCAGCCCCAGCATTTT. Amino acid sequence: CASSFSDEVKQPQHF.

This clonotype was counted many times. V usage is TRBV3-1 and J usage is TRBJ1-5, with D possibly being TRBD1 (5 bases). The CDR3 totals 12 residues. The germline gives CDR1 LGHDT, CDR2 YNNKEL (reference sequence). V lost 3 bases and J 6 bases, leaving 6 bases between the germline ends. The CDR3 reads CASSHGGQPQHF. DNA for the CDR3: TGTGCCAGCAGCCATGGGGGTCAGCCCCAGCATTTT.

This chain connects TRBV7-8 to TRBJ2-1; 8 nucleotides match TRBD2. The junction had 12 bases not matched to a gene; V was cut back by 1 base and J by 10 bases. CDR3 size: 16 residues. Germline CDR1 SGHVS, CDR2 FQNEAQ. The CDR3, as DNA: TGTGCCAGCAGCTTAGGACGGGAGGGAGGGAATCGCGAGCAGTTCTTC. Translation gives CASSLGREGGNREQFF.